Shown below are 20 T cell receptor beta chains from a single sample sequenced in a study of regulatory T cells in long-lasting Graves disease. Time point indicated: newly diagnosed GD, antithyroid drugs for less than 3 months. RNA from PBMCs was the source of the TCR library. Sequencing libraries for TCR beta were prepared with iRepertoire HTBI primers and Arm-PCR of CDR3 regions. TCRdb passed the multiplex PCR reads through MiXCR, listing each CDR3 protein once. The sample yields approximately 310,000 distinct CDR3 sequences, over 15% seen once. The sample here was peripheral blood mononuclear cells (PBMCs), taken at new diagnosis, from a patient treated with antithyroid drugs. The source of these receptors is a female donor with Graves disease.

This chain links TRBV4-1 with TRBJ2-5, with D possibly TRBD1 on 6 matching bases. Germline CDR1 is MGHRA and CDR2 is YSYEKL. The CDR3 totals 15 residues. Trimming removed 3 bases at V and 2 bases at J, with 13 bases between. The CDR3 here is CASSHPQGQQETQYF. CDR3 DNA: TGCGCCAGCAGCCATCCCCAGGGGCAACAAGAGACCCAGTACTTC.

This clonotype was picked up many times. CDR3 residues: CASSPPGLAGGVQFF. CDR3 sequence (DNA): TGTGCCAGTAGTCCCCCGGGACTAGCGGGAGGAGTGCAGTTCTTC. The chain couples TRBV19 to TRBJ2-1; 15 bases fit TRBD2. With V trimmed by 5 bases and J by 12 bases, 8 bases remained unmatched. The CDR3 totals 15 residues. Per the germline V gene, CDR1 is LNHDA and CDR2 is SQIVND (reference sequence). The entire variable domain, with the rest obtained from reference TRBV19 and TRBJ2-1, is as follows: DGGITQSPKYLFRKEGQNVTLSCEQNLNHDAMYWYRQDPGQGLRLIYYSQIVNDFQKGDIAEGYSVSREKKESFPLTVTSAQKNPTAFYLCASSPPGLAGGVQFFGPGTRLTVL.

This clonotype was observed many times. The chain couples TRBV12-5 to TRBJ2-2, with 10 nucleotides matching TRBD1. Losses at the gene ends were 0 bases for V and 5 bases for J; bases not matched to a gene: 6. This CDR3 has 17 residues. Germline lookup yields CDR1 LGHNT and CDR2 FRNRAP. CDR3 residues: CASGLVSGTGVTGELFF. CDR3 coding DNA: TGTGCTAGTGGTTTGGTATCTGGGACAGGGGTAACCGGGGAGCTGTTTTTT.

Ten or more counts support this clonotype. This chain links TRBV6-5 with TRBJ2-7; 13 nucleotides line up with TRBD2. The CDR3 is 19 residues long. Trimming cost V 0 bases and J 2 bases; bases outside gene matches: 10. CDR1 and CDR2 from the germline V gene are MNHEY and SVGAGI. The CDR3 coding sequence is TGTGCCAGCAGTTACTCGAAGGGCGGGACTAGCGGGGTGGCCTACGAGCAGTACTTC. Protein: CASSYSKGGTSGVAYEQYF.

In its sample, this clonotype was seen many times. This rearrangement joins TRBV18 to TRBJ1-3; a weak D match, TRBD1 (6 bases). Per germline, CDR1 KGHSH and CDR2 LQKENI. This CDR3 spans 15 amino acids. V lost 5 bases and J 3 bases, leaving 14 bases between the germline ends. CDR3 in amino acids: CASSSGQHSGNTIYF. The DNA of the CDR3 is TGTGCCAGCTCATCGGGACAACATAGTGGAAACACCATATATTTT.

This clonotype was observed many times. The V and J genes are TRBV30 and TRBJ1-2; D ambiguous. Germline V gene lookup returns CDR1 GTSNPN and CDR2 SVGIG (reference sequence). V dropped 0 bases and J dropped 3 bases, with 8 bases sitting between them. The CDR3 sequence is 13 residues long. Written as DNA, the CDR3 is TGTGCCTGGAGTGTACGTACAGACTATGGCTACACCTTC. As protein: CAWSVRTDYGYTF.

The rearrangement joins TRBV7-2 to TRBJ2-7; possible D gene TRBD1, 5 bases. Between the trimmed V and J ends, which lost 3 bases and 2 bases, there was a span of 11 bases. CDR1 is SGHTA, CDR2 FQGNSA, per germline. The CDR3 extends over 14 amino acids. The CDR3 is CASSFSQGTYEQYF. In DNA form, the CDR3 reads TGTGCCAGCAGCTTTTCCCAGGGAACCTACGAGCAGTACTTC.

This clonotype was seen ten or more times. This sequence joins TRBV28 and TRBJ2-7, with 8 bases fitting TRBD2. The CDR3 is 13 amino acids. V trimming: 3 bases; J trimming: 8 bases; junction bases outside the gene matches: 6. CDR1 is MDHEN, CDR2 SYDVKM, per germline. This chain's CDR3 is CASSFSGSGKQYF. The CDR3 region has the DNA TGTGCCAGCAGTTTCAGCGGGAGTGGCAAGCAGTACTTC.

The chain links TRBV19 to TRBJ2-1; 7 bases map to TRBD2. Per the germline V gene, CDR1 is LNHDA and CDR2 is SQIVND (reference sequence). V was clipped by 2 bases and J by 7 bases; unmatched bases: 2. The CDR3 sequence is 13 residues long. CDR3 sequence (DNA): TGTGCCAGTAGTATAAGCGGGACGAATGAGCAGTTCTTC. Its translation: CASSISGTNEQFF.

A remark on this clonotype: This could be a read error, since a much larger clone is one nucleotide away. This CDR3 is CARSYGGGTDTQYF. The DNA for the CDR3 is TGTGCCCGGAGTTATGGCGGTGGCACAGATACGCAGTATTTT. The chain links TRBV30 to TRBJ2-3; D gene unclear. From germline, CDR1 is GTSNPN and CDR2 SVGIG (reference sequence). This CDR3 has 14 amino acids.

This clonotype was observed many times. J is TRBJ2-7 and V is TRBV7-9, with no clear D. V was shortened by 4 bases and J by 2 bases, with 6 bases between the two germline ends. The length of the CDR3 is 12 residues. The germline V gene encodes CDR1 SEHNR and CDR2 FQNEAQ (reference sequence). CDR3 sequence: CASSSDTYEQYF. The CDR3, as DNA: TGTGCCAGCAGCTCTGACACCTACGAGCAGTACTTC.

The rearrangement joins TRBV15 to TRBJ2-1, with a tentative D call TRBD2 (6 bases). CDR1 is LNHNV and CDR2 is YYDKDF in the germline V gene (reference sequence). This CDR3 comprises 12 residues. Trimming stripped 5 bases from V and 12 bases from J, with 14 bases between. CDR3 DNA: TGTGCCACCAGCGGGGCCCAGGGAGGGCAGTTCTTC. It translates to CATSGAQGGQFF.

Ten or more counts support this clonotype. The chain uses TRBV6-5 and TRBJ2-3, with 10 bases identical to TRBD2. The V gene's germline CDR1 is MNHEY and CDR2 SVGAGI. CDR3 length equals 14 residues. The trim removed 2 bases at V and 5 bases at J, leaving 1 base unmatched. CDR3 sequence (DNA): TGTGCCAGCAGTTACGCTAGCGGGAGAGATACGCAGTATTTT. This encodes CASSYASGRDTQYF.

This clonotype has ten or more counts. The genes are TRBV28 and TRBJ2-5, with 11 positions matching TRBD2. Germline V gene sequence: CDR1 MDHEN, CDR2 SYDVKM. This CDR3 has 16 residues. The ends lost 3 bases at V and 7 bases at J; junction bases unmatched: 10. The CDR3 loop reads CASSLFPSGRRGTQYF. The CDR3 coding sequence is TGTGCCAGCAGTTTGTTCCCTAGCGGGAGGCGGGGGACCCAGTACTTC.

The table lists this clonotype with many counts. V is TRBV24-1 and J is TRBJ1-2; D remains unclear. Trimming shortened V by 3 bases and J by 2 bases, and 9 bases separated the two germline ends. The CDR3 contains 14 residues. Germline CDR1 and CDR2: KGHDR and SFDVKD. The CDR3 coding sequence is TGTGCCACCAGTGATAGACACAACAACTATGGCTACACCTTC. Translation gives CATSDRHNNYGYTF.

This clonotype was counted only a few times. The V call is TRBV4-2, the J call TRBJ2-3; TRBD1 aligns across 8 bases. Germline-derived CDR1 and CDR2 are LGHNA and YNFKEQ. The CDR3 has 17 amino acids. The junction had 12 bases not matched to a gene; V was cut back by 1 base and J by 6 bases. This chain's CDR3 is CASSQGEPGGPQDTQYF. CDR3 nucleotides: TGTGCCAGCAGCCAAGGGGAACCAGGGGGCCCCCAGGATACGCAGTATTTT.

This clonotype was counted many times. The chain carries TRBV20-1 and TRBJ1-2; D possibly corresponds to TRBD1 (5 bases). Germline values: CDR1 DFQATT, CDR2 SNEGSKA (reference sequence). The CDR3 is made up of 13 amino acids. The ends were cut back, 0 bases at V and 5 bases at J, with 10 bases in the middle. CDR3 sequence (DNA): TGCAGTGCTAGAGAGGCAGGGCAATATGGCTACACCTTC. Residues: CSAREAGQYGYTF.

For the CDR3, the DNA is TGTGCCAGCAGTTCCCTAAACCGCCCTGAAGCTTTCTTT. This codes for CASSSLNRPEAFF. The rearrangement links TRBV28 to TRBJ1-1; D call uncertain. Per the germline V gene, CDR1 is MDHEN and CDR2 is SYDVKM. Trimming removed 4 bases from V and 6 bases from J, with 12 bases in between. This CDR3 is 13 amino acids long.

This clonotype has at least ten counts. The chain joins TRBV6-1 to TRBJ2-1; the match to TRBD2 covers 9 bases. This CDR3 comprises 14 residues. J was trimmed by 7 bases and V by 8 bases; bases with no gene match: 9. Germline assignment: CDR1 MNHNS and CDR2 SASEGT. CDR3: CASLAGGPVNEQFF. In nucleotides, the CDR3 is TGTGCCAGCCTGGCGGGAGGGCCGGTAAATGAGCAGTTCTTC.

Concerning this clonotype itself: A much larger clone differs from this one at a single base, so this may be a read error. The chain is built from TRBV6-1 and TRBJ2-3, with 8 bases aligning to TRBD2. This CDR3 has 15 residues. Germline-derived CDR1 and CDR2 are MNHNS and SASEGT. The CDR3 sequence: CAISPPGGQGDTQYF. The CDR3 DNA reads as TGTGCCATCAGTCCCCCGGGAGGGCAAGGGGATACGCAGTATTTT.